These T cell receptor beta chains were read from a single sample in a study of T cell changes during pregnancy in multiple sclerosis. Assay used: immunoSEQ multiplex PCR; TCRdb lists only in-frame clones, some missing. Here the sample spans about 57,000 clones, 80% to 95% being singletons. The source was CD4+ T cells from peripheral blood mononuclear cells, collected in the third trimester of pregnancy. These receptor sequences come from a female donor with multiple sclerosis, enrolled in a pregnancy study. Both conserved end residues are part of each CDR3.

>TRBV19
CASRRQGPTNYGYTF
>TRBV7-9
CASSLRGAGGREKLFF
>TRBV6-1
CASIPGQLTHQPQHF
>TRBV7-2
CASRLGRGKTDTQYF
>TRBV18
CASSARTVATNEKLFF
>TRBV5-4
CASSLSRGAGETQYF
>TRBV5-1
CASNPVLSGSYEQYF
>TRBV19
CASTPGGGVPEAFF
>TRBV7-3
CASSQVLAGEQYF
>TRBV16
CASSHAARPEAFF
>TRBV29-1
CSVTTGMNTEAFF
>TRBV5-1
CASSLVRTGGLSETQYF